The entry below gives a single T cell receptor beta chain sequence along with its context. With V trimmed by 4 bases and J by 5 bases, 15 bases remained unmatched. This CDR3 has 17 amino acids. Germline assignment: CDR1 SQVTM and CDR2 ANQGSEA. This sample was included in a study of T cell repertoires in cytomegalovirus infection. Using its own MiXCR run on the reads, TCRdb lists one record per CDR3 protein. The sample records roughly 630,000 distinct CDR3 sequences, about 24% being singletons. Sample: CD8+ T cells from PBMCs. This chain joins TRBV29-1 and TRBJ2-3, with TRBD2 identical over 10 bases. The clonotype originates from a human donor in good health (CMV status not recorded). Some clones in this sample may be carry-over from other donors' samples. The CDR3 sequence is CSVAQWLGLASEDTQYF. For the CDR3, the DNA is TGCAGCGTTGCCCAATGGTTGGGACTAGCGAGCGAAGATACGCAGTATTTT.